Reported below is one T cell receptor (beta chain). The data stem from a study of blood T cell repertoires in COVID-19. Across the whole study: T cells, B-cell-depleted T cells, or PBMCs supplied cDNA or gDNA.

The germline V gene has CDR1 SGHVS and CDR2 FQNEAQ. The CDR3 extends over 15 amino acids. Trimming removed 2 bases at V and 2 bases at J, with 11 bases between. Methods used by the authors: Amplification of reference gene primers was used by the study to estimate nucleated cell counts. TCRdb's copy holds only in-frame clones and misses some; the assay was immunoSEQ multiplex PCR. V, J and clone size are taken as reported in that table, and D and trimming were inferred from the DNA itself. The table includes some 49,000 clones, 75% to 85% detected once. The source material was peripheral blood. The rearrangement joins TRBV7-8 to TRBJ2-3; no firm D call. The receptor was isolated from an older woman with acute or convalescent COVID-19. CDR3 in amino acids: CASSLMGSSTDTQYF. CDR3 sequence (DNA): TGTGCCAGCAGCTTAATGGGCAGCTCCACAGATACGCAGTATTTT.